Described below is a single T cell receptor (beta chain) sequence and its context. V was pared by 6 bases and J by 1 base, with 5 bases of the junction left unmatched. The CDR3 has 14 amino acids. Germline V gives CDR1 SQVTM, CDR2 ANQGSEA. This sample is part of a study of PD-1 blockade in classical Hodgkin lymphoma. Every patient had relapsed following autologous stem cell transplantation, and cohorts differed in brentuximab vedotin exposure. Data came from immunoSEQ multiplex PCR; TCRdb stores just in-frame clones and leaves some out. The top ten hold roughly a fifth of the sample, which has about 21,000 clones, approximately 69% seen once.

This specimen consisted of peripheral blood mononuclear cells (PBMCs), obtained at baseline. V usage is TRBV29-1 and J usage is TRBJ1-5; 8 bases line up with TRBD1. The TCR originated in a human donor with classical Hodgkin lymphoma. The CDR3 protein is CSVLDRASNQPQHF. The CDR3 coding sequence is TGCAGCGTGCTGGACAGGGCGAGCAATCAGCCCCAGCATTTT.